The present T cell receptor (beta chain) was sequenced within a study of metastatic and nonmetastatic thyroid tumors. Study-level background: Both malignant and benign thyroid patients supplied peripheral blood and tumor or nodule tissue samples, across which the repertoires of these patients were then compared. General observations from the study: Versus benign nodules, malignant thyroid tumors reportedly had significantly higher TCR beta diversity, in blood and tumor.

The length of the CDR3 is 12 residues. Germline-derived CDR1 and CDR2 are KGHSH and LQKENI. V gave up 2 bases and J gave up 8 bases, with 4 bases separating them. Points on this clone: No antigen is known for it.

Patients were all untreated before their thyroid surgery. Per the original methods: A classifier for distant metastasis in papillary thyroid cancer was constructed using CDR3 differences observed across clinicopathological groups. TCRdb called clones again from the PCR reads with MiXCR. The V and J calls and clone size are TCRdb's, not the authors'. The sample has about 59,000 clones; around 15% are singletons. The sequencing sample was made of blood. This sequence was found in a male donor with papillary thyroid cancer or a benign thyroid nodule (not recorded which). Some clones in this sample may be carry-over from other donors' samples. V is TRBV18 and J is TRBJ1-6; no clear D gene. CDR3 protein: CASSPAYSPLHF. The CDR3 DNA is TGTGCCAGCTCACCAGCTTATTCACCCCTCCACTTT.